The present entry profiles one T cell receptor beta chain with its context. Its matching antigen is unknown. The PCR was carried out with 60 Vbeta primers and 13 Jbeta primers. Assay used: immunoSEQ multiplex PCR; TCRdb lists only in-frame clones, some missing. The repertoire holds about 160,000 clones, with 71% as singletons. CDR1 and CDR2 (germline): LNHDA, SQIVND (reference sequence). The V end lost 4 bases, the J end lost 1 base, and 10 bases lay between the germline ends. The CDR3 sequence is 14 residues long. This sample was included in a study of cytomegalovirus exposure and HLA in healthy donors. Study information: Ancestry clustering placed about four fifths of approximately 420 genotyped donors in the Caucasian-associated cluster.

Overall study results and limits: The study listed roughly 150 cytomegalovirus-associated TCR beta chains. Later analysis demonstrated an association between a missense DCLRE1C variant and TCR beta V- and J-gene trimming.

J is TRBJ1-1 and V is TRBV19; possibly TRBD1 for D (5 bases). This receptor was taken from a woman aged 30 to 39 in good health and CMV-seronegative. Sequences were obtained from PBMCs. CDR3 DNA sequence: TGTGCCAGTAGTAGGGGCGGCAAGAACACTGAAGCTTTCTTT. It yields the protein CASSRGGKNTEAFF. Supplemented by reference TRBV19 and TRBJ1-1, the full variable domain reads DGGITQSPKYLFRKEGQNVTLSCEQNLNHDAMYWYRQDPGQGLRLIYYSQIVNDFQKGDIAEGYSVSREKKESFPLTVTSAQKNPTAFYLCASSRGGKNTEAFFGQGTRLTVV.